The 8 T cell receptor beta chains listed next were all sequenced from one sample in a study of blood T cell repertoires in COVID-19. Generated by immunoSEQ multiplex PCR, the TCRdb table keeps only in-frame clones and is missing some. The repertoire holds about 260,000 clones, with more than 75% as singletons. Sequences were obtained from peripheral blood. The receptors come from a woman in her 50s with acute or convalescent COVID-19.

This chain links TRBV27 with TRBJ2-2; TRBD2 matches 9 bases. CDR3 size: 15 residues. V shed 2 bases and J 8 bases; nucleotides not matched to a gene: 6. CDR1 and CDR2 (germline): MNHEY, SMNVEV (reference sequence). CDR3 in DNA: TGTGCCAGCAGTTTAGGTAGCGGGAGACTTGGGGAGCTGTTTTTT. It specifies CASSLGSGRLGELFF.

This rearrangement joins TRBV7-9 to TRBJ2-7, with 9 nucleotides matching TRBD2. This CDR3 contains 13 residues. Germline values: CDR1 SEHNR, CDR2 FQNEAQ (reference sequence). The V and J ends lost 7 bases and 2 bases, in that order; junction bases with no gene match: 3. The DNA of the CDR3 is TGTGCCAGCACCCTAGCGGGAACCTACGAGCAGTACTTC. This sequence encodes CASTLAGTYEQYF.

Written as DNA, the CDR3 is TGTGCCAGCAGCTTAGGTAGGCAGGTGAACACTGAAGCTTTCTTT. Translation: CASSLGRQVNTEAFF. The chain combines TRBV7-9 with TRBJ1-1; no clear D. V was pared by 1 base and J by 0 bases, with 9 bases between. In germline, CDR1 is SEHNR, CDR2 FQNEAQ (reference sequence). The CDR3 sequence is 15 residues long.

This chain joins TRBV2 and TRBJ2-5; D unclear. The CDR3 has 12 residues. The ends were cut back, 7 bases at V and 0 bases at J, with 6 bases in the middle. The germline V gene encodes CDR1 SNHLY and CDR2 FYNNEI. CDR3 sequence: CASMTNQETQYF. The CDR3 DNA sequence: TGTGCCAGCATGACAAACCAAGAGACCCAGTACTTC. The full variable domain, rest sourced from reference TRBV2 and TRBJ2-5, is EPEVTQTPSHQVTQMGQEVILRCVPISNHLYFYWYRQILGQKVEFLVSFYNNEISEKSEIFDDQFSVERPDGSNFTLKIRSTKLEDSAMYFCASMTNQETQYFGPGTRLLVL.

This chain uses TRBV24-1 with TRBJ1-4, with TRBD1 matching over 8 bases. CDR3 length: 16 residues. J gave up 4 bases and V 4 bases, and 7 bases lay outside the gene matches. Germline assignment: CDR1 KGHDR and CDR2 SFDVKD. The chain's CDR3 is CATSESPGGLNEKLFF. CDR3 DNA: TGTGCCACCAGTGAGAGTCCAGGGGGCCTTAATGAAAAACTGTTTTTT.

This clone showed up just once. The rearrangement links TRBV7-3 to TRBJ2-7; 9 bases map to TRBD2. With 3 bases clipped from V and 6 bases from J, the junction kept 3 bases outside the gene matches. The germline gives CDR1 SGHTA, CDR2 FQGTGA. CDR3 size: 13 residues. Here the CDR3 DNA reads TGTGCCAGCAGCTTTAGCGGGAGCGGCGAGCAGTACTTC. Amino acids: CASSFSGSGEQYF. The entire variable domain, with the rest obtained from reference TRBV7-3 and TRBJ2-7, is as follows: GAGVSQTPSNKVTEKGKYVELRCDPISGHTALYWYRQSLGQGPEFLIYFQGTGAADDSGLPNDRFFAVRPEGSVSTLKIQRTERGDSAVYLCASSFSGSGEQYFGPGTRLTVT.

This clone occurred a few times. J is TRBJ1-2 and V is TRBV5-4, with 9 bases fitting TRBD1. Germline CDR1 reads SGHNT; CDR2 reads YYREEE (reference sequence). V was clipped by 5 bases and J by 4 bases; unmatched bases: 6. This CDR3 comprises 14 residues. This chain's CDR3 is CASRRETGGYGYTF. The CDR3 region has the DNA TGTGCCAGCAGAAGGGAGACAGGGGGCTATGGCTACACCTTC.

The chain is built from TRBV5-1 and TRBJ1-4; the D gene is possibly TRBD1 (5 bases). V lost 8 bases and J 7 bases, leaving 18 bases between the germline ends. The germline gives CDR1 SGHRS, CDR2 YFSETQ. The CDR3 length is 14 residues. CDR3 amino acids: CASGARGLGEKLFF. CDR3 DNA: TGCGCCAGTGGAGCACGGGGGTTGGGTGAAAAACTGTTTTTT.